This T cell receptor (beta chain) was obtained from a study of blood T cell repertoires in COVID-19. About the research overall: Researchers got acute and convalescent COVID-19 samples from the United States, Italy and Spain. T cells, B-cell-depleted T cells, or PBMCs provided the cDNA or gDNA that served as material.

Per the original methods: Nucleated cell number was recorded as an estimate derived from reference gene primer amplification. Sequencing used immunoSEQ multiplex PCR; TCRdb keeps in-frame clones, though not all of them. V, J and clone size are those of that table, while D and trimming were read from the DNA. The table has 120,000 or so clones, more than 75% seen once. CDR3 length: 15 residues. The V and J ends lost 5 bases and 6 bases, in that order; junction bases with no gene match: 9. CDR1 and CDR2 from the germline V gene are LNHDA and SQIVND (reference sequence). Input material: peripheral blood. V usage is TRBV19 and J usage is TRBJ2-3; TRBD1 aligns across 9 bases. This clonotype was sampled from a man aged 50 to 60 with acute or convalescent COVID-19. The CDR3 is CASSPGQGGRDTQYF. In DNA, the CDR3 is TGTGCCAGTAGTCCGGGACAGGGAGGGAGGGATACGCAGTATTTT.